The text below deals with one T cell receptor (beta chain). This clonotype was seen many times. Its antigen is currently not known. Qualities for individual bases were not recorded, and no much larger clone is one base off. The data derive from a study of neurological immune-mediated disorders (dated by TCRdb to about 2019). Notes on the research overall: The study compared peripheral blood TCR-beta repertoires of HTLV-I-associated myelopathy (HAM/TSP) patients, multiple sclerosis patients and healthy controls using UMI-based sequencing. Longitudinal HAM/TSP and healthy donors were sampled at 3 time-points each (about 3-40 month intervals). The 100 to 110 TCR-beta libraries covered PBMC samples along with longitudinal samples, technical triplicates, and paired sorted CD4+ and CD8+ T-cell subsets. The cohort comprised some 71 subjects: about 15 HAM/TSP patients, around 34 multiple sclerosis patients and approximately 20 healthy controls.

CDR3 length: 17 amino acids, cysteine to phenylalanine. This entry keeps only the CDR3 DNA: 51 bases, framed from base 1. Trimming removed 5 bases from V and 2 bases from J; the gene matches leave 12 bases unexplained. Sequences SGHVS (CDR1) and FQNEAQ (CDR2) are obtained from the germline V gene. cDNA was synthesized by template-switch 5'RACE using a primer carrying a 10-nucleotide random unique molecular identifier by which each TCR transcript was tagged. Each sequencing run produced over 180 million TCR-beta sequences covering 15-18 subjects. The RNeasy kit was used to extract total RNA. The KAPA Real-time Library Amplification kit was used to amplify TCR-beta VDJ regions with primers for the TCR constant region and the 5'RACE anchor. A first PCR added sample indexes and Illumina adaptors, and a second PCR then raised library yield. After purification with Ampure beads, the TCR product of roughly 650 bp was size-selected on a 2% E-gel SizeSelection system. Library quality was checked on a Bioanalyzer, concentration was measured with Qubit, and libraries were quantified with the Kapa Library Quantification kit before pooling. Paired-end 2 x 150 bp sequencing of the libraries was performed on an Illumina HiSeq 2500. To increase sequence diversity, roughly 25-31% phiX was spiked into each library pool. The source study handled its data this way. The UMI-based MiGEC pipeline processed quality-filtered reads and removed over 90% of raw TCR sequences during error correction. VDJ genes were aligned to IMGT germline references, and each clonotype was defined by a unique CDR3 amino acid sequence together with V-J genes. Clonal expansion, Shannon diversity and CDR3 relatedness were evaluated with VDJtools (CalcPairwiseDistances, ClusterSamples), while phylogenetic trees were built in CLCbio workbench. Expanded clones were defined as having at least 8 unique UMIs, based on coefficient-of-variation modelling across technical triplicates. TCRdb redid the processing of the public reads, applying fastp at Q25 and MiXCR, and retained in-frame beta chains. Rows matching on CDR3 protein sequence are summarized as one entry with the most common DNA and genes. TCRdb assigned the V and J calls; the authors' analysis was not used. The sample table contains 71,000 or so distinct CDR3 sequences; only one count was recorded for roughly 13% of them. The ten largest clones take up 4.6% of the sample.

The time point label of this sample denotes: longitudinal time-point 1 (baseline). Unsorted PBMC libraries were generated from 2 million PBMCs stored in RNAlater at -80 °C until RNA extraction. Peripheral blood was subjected to Ficoll-Hypaque density gradient centrifugation to isolate PBMCs, which were then cryopreserved in liquid nitrogen. Beyond this particular receptor, the publication reports: No identical CDR3 amino acid sequences were shared among expanded clones across subjects, suggesting private TCR-beta repertoires in all groups. The highest TCR clonal expansion was observed in HAM/TSP patients, whereas the lowest was observed in MS patients, even when compared with healthy controls.

The sequence is built from TRBV7-8 and TRBJ2-3, with 8 central nucleotides matching TRBD2. Material: PBMCs. This clonotype was sampled from a female donor with HTLV-1-associated myelopathy (HAM/TSP). The CDR3 sequence is CASSTPTWRGATDTQYF. The DNA reads as follows: TGTGCCAGCAGCACCCCGACGTGGCGGGGGGCCACAGATACGCAGTATTTT.